Below, 8 T cell receptor beta chains from the same sample are listed, as sequenced in a study of cytomegalovirus exposure and HLA in healthy donors. PCR employed 60 Vbeta and 13 Jbeta primers. Profiled with immunoSEQ multiplex PCR; TCRdb holds only in-frame clones, not every one. In the table there are under 200,000 clones, around three quarters of which are singletons. Sequenced: PBMCs. These TCRs come from a woman aged 35 to 49 in good health and CMV-seronegative.

The chain couples TRBV9 to TRBJ1-6; the match to TRBD1 covers 7 bases. Trimming removed 1 base from V and 12 bases from J; junction bases left unmatched: 10. The CDR3 is made up of 15 amino acids. The germline V gene encodes CDR1 SGDLS and CDR2 YYNGEE. CDR3: CASSVQGVGGEPLHF. DNA for the CDR3: TGTGCCAGCAGCGTACAGGGGGTTGGAGGGGAACCCCTCCACTTT.

V and J are TRBV7-6 and TRBJ2-5; TRBD2 agrees at 7 bases. V was clipped by 5 bases and J by 3 bases; unmatched bases: 9. Germline loops: CDR1 SGHVS, CDR2 FNYEAQ. The CDR3 has 15 amino acids. This CDR3 is CASSPVGGGEETQYF. Written as DNA, the CDR3 is TGTGCCAGCAGCCCGGTGGGCGGGGGAGAAGAGACCCAGTACTTC.

The chain has TRBV6-5 and TRBJ1-4; 8 bases line up with TRBD1. With V trimmed by 1 base and J by 5 bases, 0 bases remained unmatched. Germline V gene data show CDR1 as MNHEY and CDR2 as SVGAGI. The CDR3 is 14 amino acids. As DNA, the CDR3 is TGTGCCAGCAGTTACTACAGGGGGAATGAAAAACTGTTTTTT. Residues: CASSYYRGNEKLFF.

The V call is TRBV7-2, the J call TRBJ2-3; D ambiguous. The V end was cut by 5 bases, the J end by 1 base, with 7 bases between. This CDR3 contains 13 residues. From germline, CDR1 is SGHTA and CDR2 FQGNSA. CDR3 protein: CASSVAGTDTQYF. The CDR3 DNA reads TGTGCCAGCAGCGTCGCAGGCACAGATACGCAGTATTTT.

This chain joins TRBV10-1 and TRBJ2-1; 10 positions agree with TRBD2. Germline V gene data show CDR1 as WNHNN and CDR2 as SYGVQD (reference sequence). The CDR3 length is 14 residues. With V trimmed by 3 bases and J by 11 bases, 7 bases remained unmatched. In nucleotides, the CDR3 is TGCGCCAGCAGTGAAAGAACTAGCGGGACCCAGCAGTTCTTC. Its protein is CASSERTSGTQQFF.

This chain links TRBV5-1 with TRBJ2-5; 12 nucleotides match TRBD1. V lost 0 bases and J lost 6; bases outside the gene matches: 9. The CDR3 runs to 17 residues. CDR1 and CDR2 (germline): SGHRS, YFSETQ. CDR3 coding DNA: TGCGCCAGCAGCTTGGGAGGGACAGGGGGCATGGGAAAGACCCAGTACTTC. Its translation: CASSLGGTGGMGKTQYF. The whole variable domain, remainder taken from reference TRBV5-1 and TRBJ2-5, is KAGVTQTPRYLIKTRGQQVTLSCSPISGHRSVSWYQQTPGQGLQFLFEYFSETQRNKGNFPGRFSGRQFSNSRSEMNVSTLELGDSALYLCASSLGGTGGMGKTQYFGPGTRLLVL.

CDR3 nucleotide sequence: TGTGCCTGGAGTAGGCAGGGGACGTGTGGCTACACCTTC. Its translation: CAWSRQGTCGYTF. The chain has TRBV30 and TRBJ1-2; D may be TRBD1 (6 bases). V was pared by 2 bases and J by 7 bases, with 14 bases between. The CDR3 extends over 13 amino acids. Germline values: CDR1 GTSNPN, CDR2 SVGIG (reference sequence).

This clone was detected only a few times. The rearrangement links TRBV19 to TRBJ1-4; D gene uncertain. Trimming removed 1 base from V and 4 bases from J, with 10 bases in between. Germline CDR1 and CDR2: LNHDA and SQIVND (reference sequence). The CDR3 runs 15 residues. The CDR3 reads CASSIGGNLNEKLFF. DNA for the CDR3: TGTGCCAGTAGTATAGGAGGGAACCTTAATGAAAAACTGTTTTTT.